What follows are 9 T cell receptor beta chains derived from one specimen sequenced in a study of follicular helper T cells after annual influenza vaccination. Clones were read by immunoSEQ multiplex PCR, and TCRdb kept only the in-frame ones, dropping some. Among some 11,000 clones listed, 82% were seen once. The sequences come from CXCR5- memory CD4+ T cells sorted from blood, collected 6 weeks after influenza vaccination. The receptors stem from an adult who received the influenza vaccine.

This clone was seen more than once but under ten times. The rearrangement uses TRBV6-5 and TRBJ2-7; D not certain. Trimming took 7 bases from V and 1 from J, leaving 11 bases between them. The CDR3 length is 13 residues. Looked up from germline, CDR1 is MNHEY and CDR2 is SVGAGI. CDR3 region: CASTSGVSYEQYF. CDR3 nucleotides: TGTGCCAGCACGAGTGGGGTTTCCTACGAGCAGTACTTC.

V usage is TRBV19 and J usage is TRBJ2-7; a weak D match, TRBD1 (6 bases). CDR1 is LNHDA, CDR2 SQIVND, per germline (reference sequence). CDR3 length equals 14 residues. Trimming removed 2 bases at V and 6 bases at J, with 14 bases between. The CDR3 protein is CASSIRGKGGEQYF. The CDR3 nucleotides read TGTGCCAGTAGTATAAGGGGAAAAGGGGGCGAGCAGTACTTC.

V gene TRBV6-5 combines with J gene TRBJ1-3, with D possibly TRBD1 on 6 matching bases. V lost 6 bases, J lost 0 bases, and 12 bases lay in between. CDR1 MNHEY and CDR2 SVGAGI come from the germline V gene. This CDR3 region has 15 residues. CDR3 protein: CASSPTGNSGNTIYF. CDR3 DNA: TGTGCCAGCAGCCCCACAGGGAACTCTGGAAACACCATATATTTT.

The chain employs TRBV7-2 and TRBJ2-3, with 7 nucleotides matching TRBD2. Germline V lookup: CDR1 SGHTA, CDR2 FQGNSA. The CDR3 is 15 amino acids. The trim removed 4 bases at V and 0 bases at J, leaving 4 bases unmatched. CDR3 region: CASSSRGFSTDTQYF. In DNA form, the CDR3 reads TGTGCCAGCAGCTCGCGGGGGTTTAGCACAGATACGCAGTATTTT.

The chain employs TRBV11-3 and TRBJ2-1; D unresolved. Trimming removed 6 bases from V and 0 bases from J, with 6 bases in between. CDR1 is SGHNT, CDR2 YENEEA, per germline. The CDR3 loop spans 13 amino acids. The CDR3 loop is CASSLDSYNEQFF. The CDR3 DNA reads TGTGCCAGCAGTCTTGACTCCTACAATGAGCAGTTCTTC.

The chain has TRBV7-3 and TRBJ2-3; D might be TRBD1 or TRBD2, each matching 6 bases. The CDR3 covers 16 residues. The germline V gene encodes CDR1 SGHTA and CDR2 FQGTGA. V lost 5 bases and J lost 5, with 20 bases in between. DNA of the CDR3: TGTGCCAGCAGCCCCTACCCGGGGGCGGGGCGAGATACGCAGTATTTT. Residues: CASSPYPGAGRDTQYF.

The CDR3 region has the DNA TGCGCCAGCAGCTTGGCCGGGAGCTCCTACGAGCAGTACTTC. Protein sequence: CASSLAGSSYEQYF. The chain couples TRBV5-1 to TRBJ2-7, with a weak D call TRBD2 (6 bases). The CDR3 is 14 amino acids. The germline gives CDR1 SGHRS, CDR2 YFSETQ. Trimming cost V 0 bases and J 0 bases, with 7 bases left between them.

The V and J genes are TRBV6-1 and TRBJ2-7, with TRBD2 as a possible D gene (5 bases). The CDR3 is made up of 13 amino acids. Trimming shortened V by 2 bases and J by 6 bases, and 11 bases separated the two germline ends. Per the germline V gene, CDR1 is MNHNS and CDR2 is SASEGT. This CDR3 is CASSEHRGGEQYF. For the CDR3, the DNA is TGTGCCAGCAGTGAACACAGAGGAGGCGAGCAGTACTTC.

This clone was seen a handful of times. The chain couples TRBV2 to TRBJ2-5; D gene unclear. The CDR3 has 15 residues. The germline CDR1 and CDR2 sequences are SNHLY and FYNNEI. V lost 8 bases and J lost 5, with 21 bases in between. CDR3 sequence (DNA): TGTGCCAGCTGCAGCCTACAAACCCTTGGGGAGACCCAGTACTTC. As protein: CASCSLQTLGETQYF.